This TCR beta chain was identified during a study of CD8 T cells in Susac syndrome. It was treatment-naive patients with stable or active relapsing-remitting disease who made up the multiple sclerosis controls. General study findings and limits: As the study acknowledged, the number of individuals who were part of its TCR sequencing and HLA analysis was relatively small.

The authors reverse transcribed roughly 0.5 to 1 ug RNA with random hexamers. The authors amplified TCR beta CDR3 across 54 Vbeta and 13 Jbeta using immunoSEQ multiplex PCR. TCRdb re-analysed the immunoSEQ multiplex PCR reads in MiXCR, keeping a single row per CDR3 protein. This sample has about 66,000 distinct CDR3 sequences; approximately 94% occur once, and the top ten carry under 0.6%. On this clonotype itself: The target antigen is unknown.

This receptor was obtained from a human donor with multiple sclerosis. Specimen: CD8+ T cells from PBMCs.

DNA of the CDR3: TGTGCCAGCAGCTTAGAAGGTGGCGGGGGTCGGCTGAGCACAGATACGCAGTATTTT. It encodes CASSLEGGGGRLSTDTQYF. The chain has TRBV13 and TRBJ2-3, with 7 nucleotides matching TRBD2. Per germline, CDR1 PRHDT and CDR2 FYEKMQ (reference sequence). V lost 1 base to trimming and J lost 0 bases; unmatched junction nucleotides: 13. This CDR3 is 19 amino acids long.